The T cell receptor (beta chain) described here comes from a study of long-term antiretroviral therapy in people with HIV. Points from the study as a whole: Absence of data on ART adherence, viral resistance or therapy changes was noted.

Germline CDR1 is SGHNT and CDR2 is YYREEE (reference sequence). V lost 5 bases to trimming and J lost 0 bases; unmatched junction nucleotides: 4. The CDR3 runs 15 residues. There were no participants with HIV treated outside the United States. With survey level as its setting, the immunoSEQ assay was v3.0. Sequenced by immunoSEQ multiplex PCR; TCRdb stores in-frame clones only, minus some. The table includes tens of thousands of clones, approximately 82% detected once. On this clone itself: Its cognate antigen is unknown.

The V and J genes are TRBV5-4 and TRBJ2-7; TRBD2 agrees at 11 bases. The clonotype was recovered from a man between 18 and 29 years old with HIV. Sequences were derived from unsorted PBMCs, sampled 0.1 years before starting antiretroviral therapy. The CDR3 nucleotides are TGTGCCAGCAGTCTCCTAGCGGGAGGCTCCTACGAGCAGTACTTC. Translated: CASSLLAGGSYEQYF.